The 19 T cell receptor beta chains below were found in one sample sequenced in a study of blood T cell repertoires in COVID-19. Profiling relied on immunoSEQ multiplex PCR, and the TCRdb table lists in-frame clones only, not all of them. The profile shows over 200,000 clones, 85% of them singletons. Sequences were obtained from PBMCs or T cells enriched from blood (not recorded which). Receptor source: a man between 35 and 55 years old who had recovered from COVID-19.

CDR3 protein: CAISEPSTLGHPYF. DNA for the CDR3: TGTGCCATCAGTGAGCCATCGACCTTAGGACATCCGTATTTT. The chain recombines TRBV10-3 with TRBJ2-3; tentative D call: TRBD1 (5 bases). V lost 2 bases and J 14 bases, leaving 20 bases between the germline ends. Germline lookup yields CDR1 ENHRY and CDR2 SYGVKD. The CDR3 is made up of 14 amino acids.

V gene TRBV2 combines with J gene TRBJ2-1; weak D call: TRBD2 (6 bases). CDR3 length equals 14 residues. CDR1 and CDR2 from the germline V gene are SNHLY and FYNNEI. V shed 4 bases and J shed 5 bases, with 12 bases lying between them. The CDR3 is CASSVQRANNEQFF. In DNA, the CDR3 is TGTGCCAGCAGTGTGCAGCGGGCTAACAATGAGCAGTTCTTC.

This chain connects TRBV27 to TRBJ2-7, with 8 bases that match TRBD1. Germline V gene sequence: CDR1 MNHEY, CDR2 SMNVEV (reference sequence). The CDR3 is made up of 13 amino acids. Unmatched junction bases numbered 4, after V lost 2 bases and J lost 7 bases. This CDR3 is CASSLTGGLEQYF. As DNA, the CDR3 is TGTGCCAGCAGTTTAACAGGGGGTCTTGAGCAGTACTTC.

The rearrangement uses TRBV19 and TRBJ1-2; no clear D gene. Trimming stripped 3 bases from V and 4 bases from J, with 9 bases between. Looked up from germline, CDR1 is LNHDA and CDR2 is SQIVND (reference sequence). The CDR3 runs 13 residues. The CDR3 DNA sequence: TGTGCCAGTAGTATCGACGGGGTCTATGGCTACACCTTC. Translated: CASSIDGVYGYTF.

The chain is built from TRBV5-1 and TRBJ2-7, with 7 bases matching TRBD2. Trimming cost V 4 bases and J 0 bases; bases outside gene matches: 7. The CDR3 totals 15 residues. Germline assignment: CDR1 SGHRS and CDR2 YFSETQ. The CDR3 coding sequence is TGCGCCAGCAGCGGGATCGGGGGGAGCTCCTACGAGCAGTACTTC. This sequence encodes CASSGIGGSSYEQYF. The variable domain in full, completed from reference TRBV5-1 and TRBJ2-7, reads KAGVTQTPRYLIKTRGQQVTLSCSPISGHRSVSWYQQTPGQGLQFLFEYFSETQRNKGNFPGRFSGRQFSNSRSEMNVSTLELGDSALYLCASSGIGGSSYEQYFGPGTRLTVT.

Here the CDR3 reads CASSRQGTGELFF. CDR3 nucleotide sequence: TGTGCCAGCAGCCGACAGGGAACCGGGGAGCTGTTTTTT. J is TRBJ2-2 and V is TRBV3-1 (or the pseudogene TRBV3-2); TRBD1 matches at 7 bases. Germline CDR1 and CDR2: LGHDT and YNNKEL (reference sequence). Trimming at V came to 4 bases and at J to 5 bases, leaving 1 base not matched to a gene. The CDR3 has 13 residues.

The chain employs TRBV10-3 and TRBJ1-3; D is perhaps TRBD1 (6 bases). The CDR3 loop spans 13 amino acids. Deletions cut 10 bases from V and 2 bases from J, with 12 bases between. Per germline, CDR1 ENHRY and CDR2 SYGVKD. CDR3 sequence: CATGGTPGNTIYF. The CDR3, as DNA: TGTGCCACGGGGGGGACACCTGGAAACACCATATATTTT.

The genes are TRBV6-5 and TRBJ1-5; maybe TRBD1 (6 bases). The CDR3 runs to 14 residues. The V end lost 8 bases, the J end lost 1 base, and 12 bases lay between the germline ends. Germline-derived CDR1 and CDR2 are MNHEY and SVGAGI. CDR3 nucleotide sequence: TGTGCCAGCCTACAGGGCTTCAGCAATCAGCCCCAGCATTTT. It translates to CASLQGFSNQPQHF.

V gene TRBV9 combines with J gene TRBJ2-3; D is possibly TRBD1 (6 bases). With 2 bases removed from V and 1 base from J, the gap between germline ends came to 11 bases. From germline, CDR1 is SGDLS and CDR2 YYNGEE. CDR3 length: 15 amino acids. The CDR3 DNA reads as TGTGCCAGCAGCGTGGGGGCGTATGGCACAGATACGCAGTATTTT. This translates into CASSVGAYGTDTQYF.

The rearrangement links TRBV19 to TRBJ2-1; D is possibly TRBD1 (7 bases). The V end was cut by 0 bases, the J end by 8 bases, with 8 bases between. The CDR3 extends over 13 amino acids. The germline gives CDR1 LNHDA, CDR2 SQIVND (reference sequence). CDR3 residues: CASSIDRGDEQFF. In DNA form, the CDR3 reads TGTGCCAGTAGTATAGACAGGGGGGATGAGCAGTTCTTC. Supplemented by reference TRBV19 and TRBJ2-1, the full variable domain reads DGGITQSPKYLFRKEGQNVTLSCEQNLNHDAMYWYRQDPGQGLRLIYYSQIVNDFQKGDIAEGYSVSREKKESFPLTVTSAQKNPTAFYLCASSIDRGDEQFFGPGTRLTVL.

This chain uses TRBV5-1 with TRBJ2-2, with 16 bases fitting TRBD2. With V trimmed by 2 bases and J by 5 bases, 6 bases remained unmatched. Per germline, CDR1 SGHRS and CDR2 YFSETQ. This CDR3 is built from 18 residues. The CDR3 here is CASSFRGLAGGRTGELFF. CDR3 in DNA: TGCGCCAGCAGCTTCCGGGGACTAGCGGGAGGGAGGACCGGGGAGCTGTTTTTT.

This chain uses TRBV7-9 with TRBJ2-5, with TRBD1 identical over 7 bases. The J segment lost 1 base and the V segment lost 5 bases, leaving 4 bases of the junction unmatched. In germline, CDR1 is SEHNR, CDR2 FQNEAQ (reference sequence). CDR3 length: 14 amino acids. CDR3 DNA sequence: TGTGCCAGCAGCGAGGACAGGTTCCAAGAGACCCAGTACTTC. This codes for CASSEDRFQETQYF.

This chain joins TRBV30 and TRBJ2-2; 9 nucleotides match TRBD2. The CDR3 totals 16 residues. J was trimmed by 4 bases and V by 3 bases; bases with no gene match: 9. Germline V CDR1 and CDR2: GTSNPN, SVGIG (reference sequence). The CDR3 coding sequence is TGTGCCTGGAGAAGACGGGGACTAGCAGGCACCGGGGAGCTGTTTTTT. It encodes CAWRRRGLAGTGELFF.

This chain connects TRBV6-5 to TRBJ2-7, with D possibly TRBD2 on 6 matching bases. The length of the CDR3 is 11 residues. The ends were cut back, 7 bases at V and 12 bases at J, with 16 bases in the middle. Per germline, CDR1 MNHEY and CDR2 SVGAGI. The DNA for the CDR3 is TGTGCCAGCATTCTTGAGCGGGTGAGGTACTTC. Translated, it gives CASILERVRYF.

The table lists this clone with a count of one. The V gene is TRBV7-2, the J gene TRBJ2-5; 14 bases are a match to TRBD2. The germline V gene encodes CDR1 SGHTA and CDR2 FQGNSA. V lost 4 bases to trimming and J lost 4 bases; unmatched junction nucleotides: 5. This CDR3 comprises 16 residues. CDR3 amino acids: CASSSGTSGSSETQYF. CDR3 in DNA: TGTGCCAGCAGCTCCGGGACTAGCGGGAGTTCAGAGACCCAGTACTTC.

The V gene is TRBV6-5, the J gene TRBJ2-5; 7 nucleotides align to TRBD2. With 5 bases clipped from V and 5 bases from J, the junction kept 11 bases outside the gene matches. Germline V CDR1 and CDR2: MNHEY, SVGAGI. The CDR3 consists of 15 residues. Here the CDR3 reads CASSPTGRGGETQYF. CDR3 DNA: TGTGCCAGCAGTCCGACGGGAAGGGGAGGGGAGACCCAGTACTTC.

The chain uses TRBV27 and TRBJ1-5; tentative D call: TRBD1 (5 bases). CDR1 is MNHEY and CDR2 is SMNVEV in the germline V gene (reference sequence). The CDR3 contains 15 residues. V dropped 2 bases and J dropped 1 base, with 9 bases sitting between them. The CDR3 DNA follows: TGTGCCAGCAGTTTAACCTCAGGGAGCAATCAGCCCCAGCATTTT. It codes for CASSLTSGSNQPQHF.

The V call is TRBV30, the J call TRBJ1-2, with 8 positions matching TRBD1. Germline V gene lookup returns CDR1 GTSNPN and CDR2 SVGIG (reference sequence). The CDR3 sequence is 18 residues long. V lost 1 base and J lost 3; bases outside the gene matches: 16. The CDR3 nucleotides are TGTGCCTGGAGTGCAGGAAGGGGGACGGCAGGGGGCTACTATGGCTACACCTTC. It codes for CAWSAGRGTAGGYYGYTF.

The CDR3 loop reads CASSAQRGSTDTQYF. CDR3 nucleotides: TGTGCCAGCAGCGCCCAGCGGGGAAGCACAGATACGCAGTATTTT. The chain couples TRBV9 to TRBJ2-3; 7 nucleotides agree with TRBD2. The J segment lost 0 bases and the V segment lost 3 bases, leaving 4 bases of the junction unmatched. The CDR3 totals 15 residues. CDR1 is SGDLS and CDR2 is YYNGEE in the germline V gene.